The 9 T cell receptor beta chains listed next were all sequenced from one sample in a study of blood T cell repertoires in COVID-19. Clones were sequenced by immunoSEQ multiplex PCR, and TCRdb holds only the in-frame ones, with some missing. This repertoire shows 100,000 to 150,000 clones, about 86% found once; its top ten account for approximately 16%. Material: peripheral blood. The receptors originated from a woman aged 45 to 65 with acute or convalescent COVID-19.

The V call is TRBV5-8, the J call TRBJ1-3; possible D gene TRBD1, 6 bases. V was cut by 4 bases and J by 2 bases, with 19 bases left in between. The CDR3 is 17 amino acids. The V gene's germline CDR1 is SGHTS and CDR2 YDEGEE. CDR3 residues: CASSLYILGHTGNTIYF. The CDR3 DNA reads TGTGCCAGCAGCCTCTACATTCTGGGACACACTGGAAACACCATATATTTT.

J is TRBJ1-4 and V is TRBV19, with a tentative D call TRBD1 (5 bases). Between the trimmed V and J ends, which lost 6 bases and 0 bases, there was a span of 11 bases. This CDR3 has 15 amino acids. Germline CDR1 is LNHDA and CDR2 is SQIVND (reference sequence). CDR3 residues: CASSPRGATNEKLFF. The CDR3 nucleotides read TGTGCCAGTAGCCCTAGGGGTGCAACTAATGAAAAACTGTTTTTT.

CDR3 sequence reads: CASSLDGRGGYTF. DNA of the CDR3: TGCGCCAGCAGCTTGGATGGTCGAGGGGGCTACACCTTC. J is TRBJ1-2 and V is TRBV5-1; no clear D gene. Germline CDR1 SGHRS, CDR2 YFSETQ. The germline V and J ends were trimmed by 0 bases and 8 bases, with 11 bases remaining between them. The CDR3 extends over 13 amino acids.

The chain has TRBV19 and TRBJ1-4, with D possibly TRBD1 on 6 matching bases. The CDR3 is made up of 14 amino acids. With 6 bases removed from V and 1 base from J, the gap between germline ends came to 9 bases. The germline gives CDR1 LNHDA, CDR2 SQIVND (reference sequence). The CDR3 region has the DNA TGTGCCAGTAGCCCAGGGGTAACTAATGAAAAACTGTTTTTT. It is translated as CASSPGVTNEKLFF.

The gene calls are TRBV18 and TRBJ2-3; 9 bases map to TRBD1. Per germline, CDR1 KGHSH and CDR2 LQKENI. The CDR3 runs to 14 residues. V dropped 4 bases and J dropped 4; count of bases not matched to a gene: 3. The CDR3 nucleotides read TGTGCCAGCTCACGGGACAGGGTATCAGATACGCAGTATTTT. Protein product: CASSRDRVSDTQYF.

This sequence joins TRBV2 and TRBJ2-2; possibly TRBD1 for D (5 bases). Trimming left V 9 bases short and J 3 bases short, with 11 bases between. Germline loops: CDR1 SNHLY, CDR2 FYNNEI. The length of the CDR3 is 13 residues. Here the CDR3 DNA reads TGTGCCAGGGGCAGGGTGGACACCGGGGAGCTGTTTTTT. Translating it yields CARGRVDTGELFF.

The gene calls are TRBV27 and TRBJ1-5; D gene unclear. CDR3 length: 15 amino acids. V shed 2 bases and J shed 3 bases, with 11 bases lying between them. CDR1 and CDR2 (germline): MNHEY, SMNVEV (reference sequence). The CDR3 sequence: CASSLTGYNNQPQHF. CDR3 sequence (DNA): TGTGCCAGCAGTTTAACGGGGTATAACAATCAGCCCCAGCATTTT.

CDR3 sequence: CASSEPGQPFYGYTF. In DNA, the CDR3 is TGTGCCAGCAGTGAACCGGGACAGCCCTTCTATGGCTACACCTTC. The genes are TRBV6-1 and TRBJ1-2, with 7 bases matching TRBD1. Germline CDR1 and CDR2: MNHNS and SASEGT. V gave up 2 bases and J gave up 4 bases; unmatched junction bases: 7. This CDR3 region has 15 residues.

The gene calls are TRBV6-2 or TRBV6-3 and TRBJ2-3; the D gene is possibly TRBD1 (6 bases). The CDR3 is made up of 12 amino acids. Trimming removed 5 bases from V and 6 bases from J, with 9 bases in between. CDR1 is MNHEY and CDR2 is SVGEGT in the germline V gene. The CDR3, as DNA: TGTGCCAGCAGTGGGACACTGGATACGCAGTATTTT. Amino acids: CASSGTLDTQYF.